Shown below are 9 T cell receptor beta chains from a single sample sequenced in a study of cytomegalovirus exposure and HLA in healthy donors. Amplification used 60 Vbeta primers and 13 Jbeta primers. Data came from immunoSEQ multiplex PCR; TCRdb stores just in-frame clones and leaves some out. The table includes some 140,000 clones, about 80% detected once. Sequencing was done on a sample of PBMCs. These receptors were obtained from a man aged 25-45 years in good health and CMV-seronegative.

The chain employs TRBV9 and TRBJ2-7; the D is unclear. The CDR3 is 14 residues long. CDR1 is SGDLS, CDR2 YYNGEE, per germline. The germline V and J ends were trimmed by 0 bases and 0 bases, with 7 bases remaining between them. The CDR3 here is CASSVGRNSYEQYF. Here the CDR3 DNA reads TGTGCCAGCAGCGTAGGGCGGAACTCCTACGAGCAGTACTTC.

This chain joins TRBV28 and TRBJ1-2; 10 nucleotides line up with TRBD1. The CDR3 extends over 15 amino acids. V shed 8 bases and J 8 bases; nucleotides not matched to a gene: 14. The germline gives CDR1 MDHEN, CDR2 SYDVKM. For the CDR3, the DNA is TGTGCCAGCGGGACAGGGGATCCTCCTACGTGGGGCTACACCTTC. The encoded protein is CASGTGDPPTWGYTF.

The rearrangement links TRBV18 to TRBJ1-3, with TRBD1 as a possible D gene (6 bases). The germline gives CDR1 KGHSH, CDR2 LQKENI. With 5 bases removed from V and 0 bases from J, the gap between germline ends came to 14 bases. This CDR3 is 16 amino acids long. The CDR3 DNA follows: TGTGCCAGCTCAGCCCAGGGACACTACTCTGGAAACACCATATATTTT. Its protein is CASSAQGHYSGNTIYF.

This chain links TRBV5-1 with TRBJ1-2; TRBD1 might be the D (5 bases). Trimming took 4 bases from V and 6 from J, leaving 16 bases between them. This CDR3 is built from 14 residues. CDR1 is SGHRS, CDR2 YFSETQ, per germline. The CDR3 DNA follows: TGCGCCAGCAGCGCGTGGGCCAGGGAGGATGGCTACACCTTC. It encodes CASSAWAREDGYTF.

The gene calls are TRBV18 and TRBJ1-5; D gene ambiguous. From germline, CDR1 is KGHSH and CDR2 LQKENI. Trimming cost V 3 bases and J 0 bases, with 12 bases left between them. The CDR3 covers 16 residues. Written as DNA, the CDR3 is TGTGCCAGCTCACCCCCGTTCGGAGATAGCAATCAGCCCCAGCATTTT. It translates to CASSPPFGDSNQPQHF.

This clone was seen once. The chain couples TRBV18 to TRBJ2-5; TRBD1 is a possible D gene (7 bases). TRBJ2-7 matches the DNA end more closely, so the J call is doubtful. CDR3 length: 14 amino acids. Per germline, CDR1 KGHSH and CDR2 LQKENI. The CDR3 sequence: CASSPGGTDLEQYF. The CDR3 DNA follows: TGTGCCAGCTCACCGGGCGGGACAGACCTCGAGCAGTACTTC.

The CDR3 here is CASTVIQTLNTEAFF. In DNA, the CDR3 is TGTGCCAGCACTGTAATACAGACCCTTAACACTGAAGCTTTCTTT. The V and J genes are TRBV6-1 and TRBJ1-1; D ambiguous. Germline V gives CDR1 MNHNS, CDR2 SASEGT. With 7 bases removed from V and 2 bases from J, the gap between germline ends came to 17 bases. The CDR3 runs 15 residues.

The V and J genes are TRBV4-2 and TRBJ2-2; no definite D call. The CDR3 is made up of 15 amino acids. V lost 4 bases and J 7 bases, leaving 16 bases between the germline ends. Looked up from germline, CDR1 is LGHNA and CDR2 is YNFKEQ. CDR3 residues: CASSLERVEDGELFF. The CDR3 bases are TGTGCCAGCAGCCTCGAGCGAGTAGAGGACGGGGAGCTGTTTTTT.

V gene TRBV6-1 combines with J gene TRBJ2-1; possibly TRBD2 for D (6 bases). Germline V CDR1 and CDR2: MNHNS, SASEGT. The germline V and J ends were trimmed by 4 bases and 3 bases, with 16 bases remaining between them. The CDR3 length is 16 residues. This CDR3 is CASSAGRDSLYNEQFF. DNA of the CDR3: TGTGCCAGCAGTGCAGGGCGGGACTCCCTCTACAATGAGCAGTTCTTC.